A single sample is the source of the 18 T cell receptor beta chains below, sequenced in a study of cytomegalovirus exposure and HLA in healthy donors. PCR used 60 Vbeta primers and 13 Jbeta primers. TCRdb's copy holds only in-frame clones and misses some; the assay was immunoSEQ multiplex PCR. The data contain approximately 220,000 clones, around 80% of them seen just once; the ten biggest clones take up over 0.55%. Sequenced input: PBMCs. The receptors originated from a man aged 18 to 35 in good health and CMV-seronegative.

V gene TRBV5-6 combines with J gene TRBJ2-1; 9 nucleotides agree with TRBD2. V dropped 4 bases and J dropped 2; count of bases not matched to a gene: 7. Germline values: CDR1 SGHDT, CDR2 YYEEEE. The CDR3 has 16 amino acids. CDR3 in amino acids: CASSLRTSVAYNEQFF. DNA of the CDR3: TGTGCCAGCAGCCTACGGACTAGCGTGGCCTACAATGAGCAGTTCTTC.

This chain connects TRBV10-1 to TRBJ2-7; TRBD2 agrees at 11 bases. CDR3 length equals 17 residues. V lost 2 bases to trimming and J lost 3 bases; unmatched junction nucleotides: 9. Germline V gives CDR1 WNHNN, CDR2 SYGVQD (reference sequence). The CDR3 sequence: CASSEDRTSGSHYEQYF. CDR3 DNA: TGCGCCAGCAGTGAGGACCGTACTAGCGGGAGCCACTACGAGCAGTACTTC.

V and J are TRBV9 and TRBJ2-1, with 7 nucleotides matching TRBD2. Germline V gene lookup returns CDR1 SGDLS and CDR2 YYNGEE. The CDR3 loop spans 15 amino acids. Losses at the gene ends were 0 bases for V and 4 bases for J; bases not matched to a gene: 4. In nucleotides, the CDR3 is TGTGCCAGCAGCGTAGACGGGAGGTCGTACAATGAGCAGTTCTTC. This gives the protein CASSVDGRSYNEQFF.

This clone was seen a few times. The chain couples TRBV6-1 to TRBJ2-5, with D perhaps TRBD2 (5 bases). The CDR3 has 15 residues. Trimming pared 6 bases from V and 2 bases from J, leaving 16 bases between. Germline V gene data show CDR1 as MNHNS and CDR2 as SASEGT. CDR3: CASRWTRVTQETQYF. CDR3 coding DNA: TGTGCCAGCAGGTGGACGCGGGTAACTCAAGAGACCCAGTACTTC.

This clone was counted a few times. This chain uses TRBV6-1 with TRBJ1-2; perhaps TRBD1 as D (5 bases). The CDR3 consists of 14 residues. Germline assignment: CDR1 MNHNS and CDR2 SASEGT. Trimming cost V 4 bases and J 0 bases, with 9 bases left between them. Here the CDR3 DNA reads TGTGCCAGCAGTGTGACAGATACTAACTATGGCTACACCTTC. This encodes CASSVTDTNYGYTF.

This clone came up a few times. This rearrangement joins TRBV27 to TRBJ1-1, with TRBD1 matching 7 bases. The trim removed 0 bases at V and 5 bases at J, leaving 6 bases unmatched. The CDR3 runs to 15 residues. Germline loops: CDR1 MNHEY, CDR2 SMNVEV (reference sequence). The CDR3 loop is CASSLSTGVRTEAFF. CDR3 nucleotides: TGTGCCAGCAGTTTATCAACAGGGGTGAGAACTGAAGCTTTCTTT.

In the case of this clone: In the same sample, other DNA sequences code for this CDR3. The chain has TRBV19 and TRBJ1-5; D call uncertain. This CDR3 has 14 residues. V lost 3 bases and J 7 bases, leaving 13 bases between the germline ends. The germline CDR1 and CDR2 sequences are LNHDA and SQIVND (reference sequence). CDR3 bases: TGTGCCAGTAGTATGGCAGGAGGGTCCCAGCCCCAGCATTTT. Protein: CASSMAGGSQPQHF.

The CDR3 region has the DNA TGCGCCAGCAGCCAACTACCTCTTTGGACAGCAAACACTGAAGCTTTCTTT. Translating it yields CASSQLPLWTANTEAFF. This chain uses TRBV5-1 with TRBJ1-1, with D possibly being TRBD1 (6 bases). This CDR3 spans 17 amino acids. Per the germline V gene, CDR1 is SGHRS and CDR2 is YFSETQ. V was pared by 4 bases and J by 2 bases, with 21 bases between.

This clone turned up a few times. The V and J genes are TRBV6-6 and TRBJ2-7; D may be TRBD1 (6 bases). Germline V gene lookup returns CDR1 MNHNY and CDR2 SVGAGI (reference sequence). V was shortened by 2 bases and J by 7 bases, with 18 bases between the two germline ends. The CDR3 contains 15 residues. CDR3 in DNA: TGTGCCAGCAGTTACCAGGGGACCTCCACCCCTGAGCAGTACTTC. It is translated as CASSYQGTSTPEQYF.

This sequence joins TRBV10-1 and TRBJ1-4; 9 nucleotides line up with TRBD1. The CDR3 sequence is 15 residues long. V lost 5 bases, J lost 2 bases, and 3 bases stayed unmatched. The germline V gene encodes CDR1 WNHNN and CDR2 SYGVQD (reference sequence). Here the CDR3 DNA reads TGCGCCAGCAGTCCCGGGACAGGGACTAATGAAAAACTGTTTTTT. Translation: CASSPGTGTNEKLFF.

This chain links TRBV15 with TRBJ2-5, with 8 positions matching TRBD1. The J call is uncertain, as TRBJ2-7 better fits the DNA end. The CDR3 length is 17 residues. CDR1 and CDR2 (germline): LNHNV, YYDKDF (reference sequence). CDR3 coding DNA: TGTGCCACCAGCAGCCTTCATCAGGGGGCGAAGGACTACGAGCAGTACTTC. This gives the protein CATSSLHQGAKDYEQYF.

This sequence joins TRBV7-6 and TRBJ2-7; TRBD1 agrees at 8 bases. Looked up from germline, CDR1 is SGHVS and CDR2 is FNYEAQ. CDR3 size: 16 residues. V lost 5 bases to trimming and J lost 1 base; unmatched junction nucleotides: 10. As DNA, the CDR3 is TGTGCCAGCAGCGCCGGGGCAGGGGGCATTTCCTACGAGCAGTACTTC. Its translation: CASSAGAGGISYEQYF.

The chain uses TRBV6-1 and TRBJ1-2; D perhaps matches TRBD1 (6 bases). Between the trimmed V and J ends, which lost 5 bases and 6 bases, there was a span of 19 bases. From germline, CDR1 is MNHNS and CDR2 SASEGT. The length of the CDR3 is 15 residues. The CDR3 DNA follows: TGTGCCAGCAGTTGGGGCCCCGGCAGGGGAGATGGCTACACCTTC. Its translation: CASSWGPGRGDGYTF.

This sequence joins TRBV27 and TRBJ2-7; 13 bases match TRBD2. The germline V gene has CDR1 MNHEY and CDR2 SMNVEV (reference sequence). The CDR3 has 15 residues. V shed 10 bases, J shed 0 bases, and the junction held 6 bases outside the gene matches. The DNA for the CDR3 is TGTGCCACGGGGACTAGCGGGATAGGCTCCTACGAGCAGTACTTC. Encoded protein: CATGTSGIGSYEQYF.

This chain links TRBV5-4 with TRBJ2-7; 7 nucleotides align to TRBD2. After removal of 4 bases from V and 2 bases from J, the junction contained 9 bases not matched to a gene. The V gene's germline CDR1 is SGHNT and CDR2 YYREEE (reference sequence). The CDR3 is 15 amino acids. CDR3 DNA: TGTGCCAGCAGCGGTAGCGGGCGCGCCCCCTACGAGCAGTACTTC. It specifies CASSGSGRAPYEQYF.

The chain carries TRBV2 and TRBJ1-6; 7 bases agree with TRBD1. Germline CDR1 reads SNHLY; CDR2 reads FYNNEI. V was pared by 4 bases and J by 5 bases, with 5 bases of the junction left unmatched. The CDR3 spans 15 residues. CDR3 nucleotides: TGTGCCAGCAGTGCAGCAGGGGGGGATAATTCACCCCTCCACTTT. Its translation is CASSAAGGDNSPLHF.

The CDR3 spells CASSGSSVRGLFGGYTF. The CDR3 nucleotides are TGTGCCAGCAGTGGGAGTTCGGTAAGGGGGCTGTTCGGAGGCTACACCTTC. This rearrangement joins TRBV6-1 to TRBJ1-2; TRBD1 aligns across 7 bases. CDR3 size: 17 residues. V lost 4 bases and J lost 8; bases outside the gene matches: 19. The V gene's germline CDR1 is MNHNS and CDR2 SASEGT.

The rearrangement joins TRBV6-5 to TRBJ2-2; D gene unclear. Germline CDR1 is MNHEY and CDR2 is SVGAGI. The CDR3 sequence is 15 residues long. V shed 0 bases and J shed 8 bases, with 13 bases lying between them. CDR3 in amino acids: CASSYSIVELGELFF. Written as DNA, the CDR3 is TGTGCCAGCAGTTACTCGATTGTTGAGCTTGGGGAGCTGTTTTTT.